What follows are 6 T cell receptor beta chains derived from one specimen sequenced in a study of T cells in Graves' hyperthyroidism and ophthalmopathy (dated by TCRdb to between 2018 and 2021). The library was obtained by multiplex PCR. Sequenced using an Illumina HiSeq 2000. TCR beta CDR3 regions were amplified from RNA transcripts. For the first round of RT-PCR on the TCR CDR3, the HTBI primer set was used together with the Qiagen OneStep RT-PCR kit. The public reads were run again by TCRdb, first through fastp at Q25 and then through MiXCR, and only productive beta chains were kept. Every distinct CDR3 protein forms one entry, paired with its most common genes and DNA. The sample records about 600,000 distinct CDR3 sequences, approximately 15% of which are singletons. 2.5% to 4% of the sample rests with the top ten. Sequenced input: blood. The receptor set was obtained from a middle-aged woman with Graves' ophthalmopathy.

This chain joins TRBV6-1 and TRBJ2-2; 7 bases line up with TRBD1. The CDR3 runs to 13 residues. The germline V gene has CDR1 MNHNS and CDR2 SASEGT. V lost 10 bases to trimming and J lost 4 bases; unmatched junction nucleotides: 6. The CDR3, as DNA: TGTGCCACCCGACAGGGCGGCACCGGGGAGCTGTTTTTT. This encodes CATRQGGTGELFF.

The chain uses TRBV4-1 and TRBJ2-2; the D is unclear. This CDR3 has 13 residues. The germline CDR1 and CDR2 sequences are MGHRA and YSYEKL. The germline V and J ends were trimmed by 3 bases and 9 bases, with 11 bases remaining between them. CDR3 sequence: CASSQNLGRELFF. DNA for the CDR3: TGCGCCAGCAGCCAGAATTTAGGCAGGGAGCTGTTTTTT.

The V and J genes are TRBV6-1 and TRBJ1-6; maybe TRBD1 (5 bases). Germline values: CDR1 MNHNS, CDR2 SASEGT. This CDR3 has 15 amino acids. Trimming cost V 4 bases and J 9 bases, with 16 bases left between them. In DNA form, the CDR3 reads TGTGCCAGCAGTGCGGGGGGTTTTGGAACTTCACCCCTCCACTTT. Translation: CASSAGGFGTSPLHF.

This clonotype was seen a few times. V gene TRBV6-2 or TRBV6-3 combines with J gene TRBJ2-7; no clear D gene. V was pared by 0 bases and J by 3 bases, with 9 bases between. Germline CDR1 and CDR2: MNHEY and SVGEGT. The CDR3 spans 14 residues. CDR3 coding DNA: TGTGCCAGCAGTTACTCGAGCCCCTTCTACGAGCAGTACTTC. Protein product: CASSYSSPFYEQYF.

This clonotype has ten or more counts. The V gene is TRBV28, the J gene TRBJ1-4; 11 bases are a match to TRBD1. Germline V gene data show CDR1 as MDHEN and CDR2 as SYDVKM. Trimming took 5 bases from V and 0 from J; bases not matched to a gene: 2. The CDR3 spans 16 residues. The DNA for the CDR3 is TGTGCCAGCAGTGGACAGGGGGCAGCAACTAATGAAAAACTGTTTTTT. Encoded protein: CASSGQGAATNEKLFF. Full variable domain (missing parts from reference TRBV28 and TRBJ1-4): DVKVTQSSRYLVKRTGEKVFLECVQDMDHENMFWYRQDPGLGLRLIYFSYDVKMKEKGDIPEGYSVSREKKERFSLILESASTNQTSMYLCASSGQGAATNEKLFFGSGTQLSVL.

The chain links TRBV9 to TRBJ1-1; D perhaps matches TRBD1 (5 bases). CDR1 is SGDLS, CDR2 YYNGEE, per germline. The ends were cut back, 6 bases at V and 3 bases at J, with 15 bases in the middle. This CDR3 is 14 amino acids long. For the CDR3, the DNA is TGTGCCAGCACCACGCGGGGGTACGACACTGAAGCTTTCTTT. Translating it yields CASTTRGYDTEAFF.